This TCR beta chain came from a study of T-cell reconstitution after alpha-beta-depleted transplantation in children. Study observations and caveats: At day 60, the high TCRbeta diversity found in some patients originated from recipient T cells and thymic progenitors that had survived. Expanded graft clones, several hundred of them, were reportedly the source of alpha-beta T cells about two months after transplant. At the one-year point after transplant, T-cell counts and TCRbeta diversity were found to come mostly from T cells that had been newly produced.

A TCRbeta library incorporating unique molecular identifiers was prepared. TCRdb re-derived calls from the PCR reads in MiXCR, one entry per CDR3 protein. The repertoire holds approximately 130,000 distinct CDR3 sequences, with 9.5% to 10% as singletons. Germline loops: CDR1 SGHRS, CDR2 YFSETQ. Trimming took 1 base from V and 4 from J, leaving 14 bases between them. CDR3 length: 15 residues. A word on this clonotype: Its antigen remains unidentified.

This receptor was obtained from a girl under three years old who had a stem cell transplant for combined immunodeficiency, so the T cells may come from the graft donor. The specimen comprised PBMCs, mostly from graft donor cells, sampled 180 days after TCRalphabeta/CD19-depleted stem cell transplant. The V and J genes are TRBV5-1 and TRBJ2-5, with D possibly being TRBD2 (6 bases). CDR3 sequence (DNA): TGCGCCAGCAGCTTGTGGCCGACTAGTGGAGAGACCCAGTACTTC. Protein: CASSLWPTSGETQYF.